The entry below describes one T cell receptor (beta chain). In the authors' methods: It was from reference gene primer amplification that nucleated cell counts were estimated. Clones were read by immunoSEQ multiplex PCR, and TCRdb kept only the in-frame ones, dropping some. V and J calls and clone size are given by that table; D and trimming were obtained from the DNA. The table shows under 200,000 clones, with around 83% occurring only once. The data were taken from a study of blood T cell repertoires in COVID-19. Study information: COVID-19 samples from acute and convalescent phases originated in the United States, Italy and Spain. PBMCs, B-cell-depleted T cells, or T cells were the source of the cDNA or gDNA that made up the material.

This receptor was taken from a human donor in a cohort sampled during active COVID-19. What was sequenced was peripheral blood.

CDR3 in amino acids: CATRTIDSPLHF. Written as DNA, the CDR3 is TGTGCCACCCGGACAATAGACTCACCCCTCCACTTT. The chain links TRBV10-3 to TRBJ1-6, with D perhaps matching TRBD1 (5 bases). In germline, CDR1 is ENHRY, CDR2 SYGVKD. The V end lost 10 bases, the J end lost 10 bases, and 14 bases lay between the germline ends. CDR3 length: 12 residues.